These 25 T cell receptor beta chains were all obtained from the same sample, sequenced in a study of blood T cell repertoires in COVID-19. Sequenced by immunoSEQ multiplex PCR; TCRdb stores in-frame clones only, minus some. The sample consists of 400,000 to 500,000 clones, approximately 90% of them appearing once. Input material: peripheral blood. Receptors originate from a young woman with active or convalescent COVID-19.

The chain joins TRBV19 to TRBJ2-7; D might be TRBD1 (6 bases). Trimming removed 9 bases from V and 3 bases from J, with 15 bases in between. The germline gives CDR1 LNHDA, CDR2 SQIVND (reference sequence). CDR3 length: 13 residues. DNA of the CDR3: TGTGCCAGCGGACAGAGTACGAACTACGAGCAGTACTTC. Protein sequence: CASGQSTNYEQYF.

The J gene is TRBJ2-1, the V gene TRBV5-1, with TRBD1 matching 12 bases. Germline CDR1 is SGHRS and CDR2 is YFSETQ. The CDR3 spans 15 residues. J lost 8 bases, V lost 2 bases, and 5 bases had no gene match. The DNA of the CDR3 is TGCGCCAGCAGCTTCGGGACAGGGGGCTCGGATGAGCAGTTCTTC. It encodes CASSFGTGGSDEQFF.

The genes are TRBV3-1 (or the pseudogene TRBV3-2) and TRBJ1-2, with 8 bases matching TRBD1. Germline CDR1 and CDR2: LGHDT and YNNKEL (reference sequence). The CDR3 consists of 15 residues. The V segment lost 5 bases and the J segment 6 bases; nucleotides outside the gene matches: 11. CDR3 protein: CASSKGQGASDGYTF. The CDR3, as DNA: TGTGCCAGCAGCAAGGGGCAGGGGGCGAGCGATGGCTACACCTTC.

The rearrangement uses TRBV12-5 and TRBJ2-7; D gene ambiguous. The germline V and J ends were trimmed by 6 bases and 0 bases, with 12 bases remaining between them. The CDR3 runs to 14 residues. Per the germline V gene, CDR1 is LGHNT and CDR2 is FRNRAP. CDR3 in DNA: TGTGCTAGTGGCGCGCTAGATGTCTCCTACGAGCAGTACTTC. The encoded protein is CASGALDVSYEQYF.

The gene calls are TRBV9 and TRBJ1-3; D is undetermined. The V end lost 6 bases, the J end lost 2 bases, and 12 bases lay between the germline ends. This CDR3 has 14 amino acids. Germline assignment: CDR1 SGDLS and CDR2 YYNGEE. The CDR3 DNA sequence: TGTGCCAGCAATCCATCTCGGGCTGGAAACACCATATATTTT. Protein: CASNPSRAGNTIYF.

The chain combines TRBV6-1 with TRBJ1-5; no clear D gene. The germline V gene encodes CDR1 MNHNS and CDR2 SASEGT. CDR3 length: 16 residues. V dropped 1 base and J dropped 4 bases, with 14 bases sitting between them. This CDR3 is CASSEEVTSPNQPQHF. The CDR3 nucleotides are TGTGCCAGCAGTGAAGAAGTAACGAGTCCAAATCAGCCCCAGCATTTT.

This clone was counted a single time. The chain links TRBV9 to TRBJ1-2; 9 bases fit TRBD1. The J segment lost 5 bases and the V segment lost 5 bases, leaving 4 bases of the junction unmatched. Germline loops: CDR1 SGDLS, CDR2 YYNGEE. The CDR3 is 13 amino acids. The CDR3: CASSRGTGYGYTF. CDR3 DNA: TGTGCCAGCAGTCGTGGGACAGGGTATGGCTACACCTTC.

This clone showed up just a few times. CDR3 protein: CASSIQGARQPQHF. In DNA, the CDR3 is TGTGCCAGCAGTATACAGGGGGCGCGTCAGCCCCAGCATTTT. The chain is built from TRBV25-1 and TRBJ1-5; 9 bases agree with TRBD1. Germline trimming cut 5 bases from V and 6 bases from J; bases unmatched to any gene: 5. Looked up from germline, CDR1 is MGHDK and CDR2 is SYGVNS. The length of the CDR3 is 14 residues. The full variable domain, its missing parts supplied by reference TRBV25-1 and TRBJ1-5, is EADIYQTPRYLVIGTGKKITLECSQTMGHDKMYWYQQDPGMELHLIHYSYGVNSTEKGDLSSESTVSRIRTEHFPLTLESARPSHTSQYLCASSIQGARQPQHFGDGTRLSIL.

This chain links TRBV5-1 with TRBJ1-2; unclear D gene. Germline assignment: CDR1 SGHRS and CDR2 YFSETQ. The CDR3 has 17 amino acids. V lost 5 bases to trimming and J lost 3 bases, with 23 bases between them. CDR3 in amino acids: CASSRAPGATRDYGYTF. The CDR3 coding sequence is TGCGCCAGCAGTCGGGCTCCGGGAGCGACGAGGGACTATGGCTACACCTTC.

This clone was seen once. The CDR3 sequence is CASSARLAGGLNEQFF. CDR3 coding DNA: TGTGCCAGCAGCGCGAGACTAGCGGGAGGGTTGAATGAGCAGTTCTTC. The chain has TRBV9 and TRBJ2-1, with 14 bases aligning to TRBD2. The V gene's germline CDR1 is SGDLS and CDR2 YYNGEE. The junction had 6 bases not matched to a gene; V was cut back by 3 bases and J by 7 bases. There are 16 residues in the CDR3. Variable domain in full (rest from reference TRBV9 and TRBJ2-1): DSGVTQTPKHLITATGQRVTLRCSPRSGDLSVYWYQQSLDQGLQFLIQYYNGEERAKGNILERFSAQQFPDLHSELNLSSLELGDSALYFCASSARLAGGLNEQFFGPGTRLTVL.

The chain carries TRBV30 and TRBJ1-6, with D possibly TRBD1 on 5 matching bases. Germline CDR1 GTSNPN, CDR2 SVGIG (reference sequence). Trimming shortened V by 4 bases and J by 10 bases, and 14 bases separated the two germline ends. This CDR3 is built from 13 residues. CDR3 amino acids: CAWKEGVLSPLHF. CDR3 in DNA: TGTGCCTGGAAGGAAGGGGTTCTATCACCCCTCCACTTT.

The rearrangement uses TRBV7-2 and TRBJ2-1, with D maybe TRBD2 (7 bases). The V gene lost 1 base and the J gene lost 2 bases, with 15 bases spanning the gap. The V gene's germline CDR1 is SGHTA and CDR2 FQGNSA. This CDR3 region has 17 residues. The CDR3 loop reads CASSLVPGGHAYNEQFF. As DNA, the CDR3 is TGTGCCAGCAGCTTAGTCCCCGGGGGGCACGCCTACAATGAGCAGTTCTTC.

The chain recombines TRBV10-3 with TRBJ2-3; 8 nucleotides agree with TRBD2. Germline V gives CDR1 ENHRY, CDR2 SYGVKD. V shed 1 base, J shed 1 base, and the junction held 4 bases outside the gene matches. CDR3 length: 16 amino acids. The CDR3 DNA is TGTGCCATCAGTGAGTACCCGGGAGGGGGCACAGATACGCAGTATTTT. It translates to CAISEYPGGGTDTQYF.

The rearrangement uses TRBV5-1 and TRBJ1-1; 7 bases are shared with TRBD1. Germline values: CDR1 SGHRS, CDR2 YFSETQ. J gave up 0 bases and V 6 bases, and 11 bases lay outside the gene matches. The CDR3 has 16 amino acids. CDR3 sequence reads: CASNLDRPFMNTEAFF. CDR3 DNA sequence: TGCGCCAGCAACCTGGACAGGCCCTTCATGAACACTGAAGCTTTCTTT.

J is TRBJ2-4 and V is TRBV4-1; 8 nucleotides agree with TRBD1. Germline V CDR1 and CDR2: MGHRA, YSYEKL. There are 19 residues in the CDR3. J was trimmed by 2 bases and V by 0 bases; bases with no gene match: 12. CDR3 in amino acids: CASSQDRRGQGASKNIQYF. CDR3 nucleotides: TGCGCCAGCAGCCAAGATCGACGGGGGCAGGGGGCTTCCAAAAACATTCAGTACTTC.

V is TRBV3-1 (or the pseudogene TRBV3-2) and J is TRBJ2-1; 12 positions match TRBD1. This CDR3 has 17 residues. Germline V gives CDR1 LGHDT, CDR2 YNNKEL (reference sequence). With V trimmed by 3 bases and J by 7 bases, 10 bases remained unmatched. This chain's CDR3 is CASSHPIGDRGLNEQFF. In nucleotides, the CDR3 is TGTGCCAGCAGCCACCCCATTGGGGACAGGGGGCTGAATGAGCAGTTCTTC.

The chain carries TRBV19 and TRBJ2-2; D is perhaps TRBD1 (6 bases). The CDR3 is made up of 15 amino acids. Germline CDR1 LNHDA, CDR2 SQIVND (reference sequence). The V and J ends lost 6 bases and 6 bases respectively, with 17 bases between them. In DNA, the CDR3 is TGTGCCAGTAGGAGGGGGACGGATCACCCCGGGGAGCTGTTTTTT. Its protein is CASRRGTDHPGELFF.

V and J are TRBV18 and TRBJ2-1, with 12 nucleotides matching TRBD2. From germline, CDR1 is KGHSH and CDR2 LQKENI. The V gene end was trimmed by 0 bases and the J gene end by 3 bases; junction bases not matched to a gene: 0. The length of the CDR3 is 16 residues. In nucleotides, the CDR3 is TGTGCCAGCTCACCACCGACTAGCGGGAGCTACAATGAGCAGTTCTTC. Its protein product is CASSPPTSGSYNEQFF.

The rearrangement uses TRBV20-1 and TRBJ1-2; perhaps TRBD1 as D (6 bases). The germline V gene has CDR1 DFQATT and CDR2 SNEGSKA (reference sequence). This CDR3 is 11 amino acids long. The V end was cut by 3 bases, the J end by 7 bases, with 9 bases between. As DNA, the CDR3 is TGCAGTGCTAGCGGCAGGGGTGGCTACACCTTC. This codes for CSASGRGGYTF.

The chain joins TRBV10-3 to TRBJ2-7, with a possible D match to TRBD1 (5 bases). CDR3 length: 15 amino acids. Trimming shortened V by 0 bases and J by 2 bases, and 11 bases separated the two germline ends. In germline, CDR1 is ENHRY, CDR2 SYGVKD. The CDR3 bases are TGTGCCATCAGTGAGTCGCCAGGGTACCCCTACGAGCAGTACTTC. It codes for CAISESPGYPYEQYF.

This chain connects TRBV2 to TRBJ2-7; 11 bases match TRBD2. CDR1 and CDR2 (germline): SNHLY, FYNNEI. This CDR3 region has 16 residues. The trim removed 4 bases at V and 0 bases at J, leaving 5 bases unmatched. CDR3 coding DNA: TGTGCCAGCAGTGGGGGACTAGCGGAAAGCTCCTACGAGCAGTACTTC. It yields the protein CASSGGLAESSYEQYF.

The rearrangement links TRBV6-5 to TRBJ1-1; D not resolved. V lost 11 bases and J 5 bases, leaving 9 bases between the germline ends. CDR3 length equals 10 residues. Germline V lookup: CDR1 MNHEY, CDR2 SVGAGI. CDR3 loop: CAPPTTEAFF. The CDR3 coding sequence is TGTGCCCCCCCAACAACTGAAGCTTTCTTT.

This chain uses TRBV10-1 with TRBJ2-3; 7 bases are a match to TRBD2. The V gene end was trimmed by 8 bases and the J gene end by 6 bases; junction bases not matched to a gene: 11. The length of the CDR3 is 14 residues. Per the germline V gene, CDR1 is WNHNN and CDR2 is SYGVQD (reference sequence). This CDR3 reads CASAGRLVGDTQYF. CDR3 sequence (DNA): TGCGCCAGCGCCGGGAGGCTAGTCGGGGATACGCAGTATTTT.

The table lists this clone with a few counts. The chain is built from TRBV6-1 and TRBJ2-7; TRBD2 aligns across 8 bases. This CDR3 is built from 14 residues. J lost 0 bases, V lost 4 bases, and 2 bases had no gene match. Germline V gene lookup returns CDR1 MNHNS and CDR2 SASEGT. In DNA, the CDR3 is TGTGCCAGCAGTGTAGCGGGGAGCTCCTACGAGCAGTACTTC. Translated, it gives CASSVAGSSYEQYF.

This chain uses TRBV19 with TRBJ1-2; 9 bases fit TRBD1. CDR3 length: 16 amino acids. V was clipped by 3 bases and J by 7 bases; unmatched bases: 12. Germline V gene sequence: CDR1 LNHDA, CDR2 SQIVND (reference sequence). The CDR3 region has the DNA TGTGCCAGTAGTATCCCTTACCCGGGACAGGGTTTTGGCTACACCTTC. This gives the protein CASSIPYPGQGFGYTF. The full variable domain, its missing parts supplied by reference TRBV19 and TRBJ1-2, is DGGITQSPKYLFRKEGQNVTLSCEQNLNHDAMYWYRQDPGQGLRLIYYSQIVNDFQKGDIAEGYSVSREKKESFPLTVTSAQKNPTAFYLCASSIPYPGQGFGYTFGSGTRLTVV.